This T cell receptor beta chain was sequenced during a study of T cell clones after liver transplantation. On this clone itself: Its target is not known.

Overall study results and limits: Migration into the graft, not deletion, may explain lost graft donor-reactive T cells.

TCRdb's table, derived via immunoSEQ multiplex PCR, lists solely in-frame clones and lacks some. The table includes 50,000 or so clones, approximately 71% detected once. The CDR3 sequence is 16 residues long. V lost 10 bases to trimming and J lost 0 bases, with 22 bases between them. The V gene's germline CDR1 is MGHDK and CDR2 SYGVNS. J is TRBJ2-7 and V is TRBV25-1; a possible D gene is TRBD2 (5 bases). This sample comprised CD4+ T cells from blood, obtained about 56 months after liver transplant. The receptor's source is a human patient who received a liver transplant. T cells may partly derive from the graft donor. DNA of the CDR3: TGTGCCACCTCAGTAACCTGGACTGCCGCCTCCTACGAGCAGTACTTC. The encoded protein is CATSVTWTAASYEQYF.